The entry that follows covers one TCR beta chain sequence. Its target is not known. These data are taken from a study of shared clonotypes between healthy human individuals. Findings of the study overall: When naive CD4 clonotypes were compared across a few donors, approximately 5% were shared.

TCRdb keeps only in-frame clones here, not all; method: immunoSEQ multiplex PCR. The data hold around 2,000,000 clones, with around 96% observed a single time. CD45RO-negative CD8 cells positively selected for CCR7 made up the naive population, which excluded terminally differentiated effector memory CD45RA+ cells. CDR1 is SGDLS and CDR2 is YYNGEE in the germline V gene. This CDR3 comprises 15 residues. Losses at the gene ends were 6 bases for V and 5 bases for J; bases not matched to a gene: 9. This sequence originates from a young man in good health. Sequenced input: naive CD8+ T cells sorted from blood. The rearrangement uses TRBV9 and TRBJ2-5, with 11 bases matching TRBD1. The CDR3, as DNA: TGTGCCAGCAATTCCGGCGGGACAGGGGGTGAGACCCAGTACTTC. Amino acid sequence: CASNSGGTGGETQYF.